This entry lists 24 T cell receptor beta chains sequenced from one sample in a study of sequential checkpoint blockade in melanoma. Treatment described: randomized to nivolumab then ipilimumab (arm A) or the reverse (arm B). Some clones are missing from TCRdb's copy, which holds only in-frame ones; the method was immunoSEQ multiplex PCR. The data show more than 15,000 clones, 70% seen once. The starting material was CD8+ T cells sorted from blood (inferred from file names), obtained from a patient given nivolumab and ipilimumab in sequence. All receptors come from a human donor with melanoma.

The rearrangement links TRBV2 to TRBJ1-1, with TRBD1 identical over 9 bases. In germline, CDR1 is SNHLY, CDR2 FYNNEI. The V and J ends lost 4 bases and 1 base, in that order; junction bases with no gene match: 4. This CDR3 is built from 15 residues. Here the CDR3 DNA reads TGTGCCAGCAGTGTGACAGGGGGTCGGAACACTGAAGCTTTCTTT. Its translation is CASSVTGGRNTEAFF.

The chain employs TRBV4-1 and TRBJ2-1, with 10 bases that match TRBD2. V was clipped by 0 bases and J by 14 bases; unmatched bases: 7. CDR1 and CDR2 (germline): MGHRA, YSYEKL. The CDR3 extends over 14 amino acids. This chain's CDR3 is CASSQDVSGRAEFF. The CDR3 DNA is TGCGCCAGCAGCCAAGATGTCAGCGGGAGGGCCGAGTTCTTC.

This clone is classed as medium-sized. The rearrangement uses TRBV13 and TRBJ2-3; the D gene is possibly TRBD2 (7 bases). CDR3 length: 14 amino acids. Germline-derived CDR1 and CDR2 are PRHDT and FYEKMQ (reference sequence). Between the trimmed V and J ends, which lost 2 bases and 3 bases, there was a span of 9 bases. The CDR3 bases are TGTGCCAGCAGCTTACGGGGGGCAACAGATACGCAGTATTTT. This gives the protein CASSLRGATDTQYF.

This clone has a handful of counts. This rearrangement joins TRBV4-1 to TRBJ2-4; possibly TRBD2 for D (6 bases). Germline assignment: CDR1 MGHRA and CDR2 YSYEKL. The CDR3 covers 14 residues. The V gene lost 9 bases and the J gene lost 1 base, with 13 bases spanning the gap. The CDR3 here is CASYSREAKNIQYF. As DNA, the CDR3 is TGCGCCAGTTATTCTCGGGAGGCCAAAAACATTCAGTACTTC.

This clone appeared a few times. The J gene is TRBJ2-7, the V gene TRBV9, with 9 bases fitting TRBD1. This CDR3 region has 14 residues. Per the germline V gene, CDR1 is SGDLS and CDR2 is YYNGEE. With 0 bases clipped from V and 3 bases from J, the junction kept 1 base outside the gene matches. The CDR3 DNA sequence: TGTGCCAGCAGCGTAGGGACAGGGGTCTACGAGCAGTACTTC. Translation gives CASSVGTGVYEQYF.

V gene TRBV7-9 combines with J gene TRBJ1-2, with D possibly TRBD1 on 6 matching bases. Germline V gives CDR1 SEHNR, CDR2 FQNEAQ (reference sequence). The V gene lost 6 bases and the J gene lost 4 bases, with 12 bases spanning the gap. This CDR3 contains 13 residues. The CDR3 bases are TGTGCCAGCAGGGGGGACACCCTCTATGGCTACACCTTC. Encoded protein: CASRGDTLYGYTF.

The chain has TRBV6-5 and TRBJ2-1, with TRBD2 identical over 10 bases. V lost 5 bases and J lost 6; bases outside the gene matches: 7. Germline V gene lookup returns CDR1 MNHEY and CDR2 SVGAGI. The CDR3 extends over 15 amino acids. DNA for the CDR3: TGTGCCAGCAGTAGCGGGAGGGCCCTCTTCAATGAGCAGTTCTTC. It translates to CASSSGRALFNEQFF.

This clone was detected a few times. The V and J genes are TRBV10-3 and TRBJ2-2; 14 positions match TRBD2. CDR1 is ENHRY, CDR2 SYGVKD, per germline. J was trimmed by 1 base and V by 6 bases; bases with no gene match: 1. The CDR3 consists of 16 residues. CDR3 DNA sequence: TGTGCCATCAGGGGACTAGCGGGAGAGAACACCGGGGAGCTGTTTTTT. Residues: CAIRGLAGENTGELFF.

This clone was picked up one time. This chain uses TRBV27 with TRBJ2-7, with D possibly being TRBD1 (6 bases). This CDR3 spans 15 amino acids. The V gene lost 1 base and the J gene lost 5 bases, with 15 bases spanning the gap. Looked up from germline, CDR1 is MNHEY and CDR2 is SMNVEV (reference sequence). Here the CDR3 DNA reads TGTGCCAGCAGTTTATACCTCCCGAAGGGGGACGAGCAGTACTTC. It translates to CASSLYLPKGDEQYF.

CDR3 DNA sequence: TGTGCCAGCAGTCTCACAGATACGCAGTATTTT. Translated, it gives CASSLTDTQYF. V and J are TRBV11-1 and TRBJ2-3; D gene ambiguous. CDR3 length: 11 amino acids. Germline V gives CDR1 SGHAT, CDR2 FQDESV (reference sequence). With 6 bases removed from V and 2 bases from J, the gap between germline ends came to 3 bases.

V gene TRBV30 combines with J gene TRBJ2-1, with 10 nucleotides matching TRBD2. Germline values: CDR1 GTSNPN, CDR2 SVGIG (reference sequence). This CDR3 region has 16 residues. Trimming cost V 2 bases and J 2 bases; bases outside gene matches: 6. CDR3 amino acids: CAWSPLAGATYNEQFF. The CDR3, as DNA: TGTGCCTGGAGTCCTCTAGCGGGAGCGACCTACAATGAGCAGTTCTTC.

The chain employs TRBV11-3 and TRBJ1-2; 9 bases agree with TRBD1. Per the germline V gene, CDR1 is SGHNT and CDR2 is YENEEA. With 5 bases clipped from V and 5 bases from J, the junction kept 9 bases outside the gene matches. The CDR3 length is 15 residues. The DNA of the CDR3 is TGTGCCAGCAGCCAAAGACAGGGGGGTGATTATGGCTACACCTTC. Translating it yields CASSQRQGGDYGYTF.

This clone was seen a few times. The gene calls are TRBV5-1 and TRBJ2-7; unclear D gene. Trimming took off 4 bases at V and 7 bases at J, with 18 bases between the two ends. The CDR3 consists of 14 residues. Germline V gene data show CDR1 as SGHRS and CDR2 as YFSETQ. The CDR3 region is CASSQDGSSREQYF. CDR3 coding DNA: TGCGCCAGCAGCCAAGACGGCTCGTCGCGGGAGCAGTACTTC.

The rearrangement joins TRBV10-3 to TRBJ2-2; D is perhaps TRBD1 (6 bases). This CDR3 spans 15 amino acids. The V gene's germline CDR1 is ENHRY and CDR2 SYGVKD. Trimming took off 2 bases at V and 4 bases at J, with 11 bases between the two ends. The CDR3 loop is CAISEPGHATGELFF. The CDR3 DNA is TGTGCCATCAGTGAGCCGGGACACGCCACCGGGGAGCTGTTTTTT.

Judged by abundance, this clone is large. The chain couples TRBV7-2 to TRBJ1-2; D gene unclear. The germline gives CDR1 SGHTA, CDR2 FQGNSA. This CDR3 contains 16 residues. The V and J ends lost 1 base and 1 base respectively, with 13 bases between them. The CDR3 coding sequence is TGTGCCAGCAGCTTAGACAGTTTTACCTTTAACTATGGCTACACCTTC. As protein: CASSLDSFTFNYGYTF. The full variable domain, rest sourced from reference TRBV7-2 and TRBJ1-2, is GAGVSQSPSNKVTEKGKDVELRCDPISGHTALYWYRQSLGQGLEFLIYFQGNSAPDKSGLPSDRFSAERTGGSVSTLTIQRTQQEDSAVYLCASSLDSFTFNYGYTFGSGTRLTVV.

This chain joins TRBV5-4 and TRBJ1-3, with D unclear. Trimming shortened V by 2 bases and J by 0 bases, and 6 bases separated the two germline ends. Per the germline V gene, CDR1 is SGHNT and CDR2 is YYREEE (reference sequence). The CDR3 totals 14 residues. The CDR3 region is CASSLQFSGNTIYF. The CDR3 DNA is TGTGCCAGCAGCTTACAGTTCTCTGGAAACACCATATATTTT.

V and J are TRBV15 and TRBJ2-1; 8 bases line up with TRBD1. V lost 6 bases to trimming and J lost 6 bases; unmatched junction nucleotides: 7. The CDR3 spans 14 residues. Germline V CDR1 and CDR2: LNHNV, YYDKDF (reference sequence). Here the CDR3 DNA reads TGTGCCACCAGTAGGGACAGGAGGGGCAATGAGCAGTTCTTC. The encoded protein is CATSRDRRGNEQFF.

This clone was observed a single time. The chain links TRBV27 to TRBJ2-7, with 9 bases lining up with TRBD2. This CDR3 has 14 amino acids. V lost 3 bases to trimming and J lost 3 bases; unmatched junction nucleotides: 3. Germline V CDR1 and CDR2: MNHEY, SMNVEV (reference sequence). The chain's CDR3 is CASSFSGGIYEQYF. The CDR3 DNA reads as TGTGCCAGCAGTTTCAGCGGGGGGATCTACGAGCAGTACTTC.

The rearrangement uses TRBV11-3 and TRBJ2-1; no reliable D call. Per germline, CDR1 SGHNT and CDR2 YENEEA. There are 16 residues in the CDR3. The V and J ends lost 4 bases and 8 bases respectively, with 21 bases between them. CDR3 sequence: CASSSQPARPMDEQFF. The CDR3 nucleotides read TGTGCCAGCAGCTCACAGCCCGCGCGACCAATGGATGAGCAGTTCTTC.

V is TRBV29-1 and J is TRBJ2-3, with 7 bases aligning to TRBD1. The germline V gene encodes CDR1 SQVTM and CDR2 ANQGSEA. V shed 6 bases, J shed 8 bases, and the junction held 8 bases outside the gene matches. This CDR3 spans 12 amino acids. The CDR3, as DNA: TGCAGCGTCCCTACAGGGGCGGCTACGCAGTATTTT. Protein sequence: CSVPTGAATQYF.

V is TRBV6-1 and J is TRBJ2-7; tentatively, D is TRBD2 (5 bases). Germline V lookup: CDR1 MNHNS, CDR2 SASEGT. The CDR3 loop spans 18 amino acids. V was shortened by 2 bases and J by 6 bases, with 26 bases between the two germline ends. CDR3 sequence: CASSELSFPGPSEGEQYF. In DNA, the CDR3 is TGTGCCAGCAGTGAATTAAGTTTTCCGGGTCCCTCCGAGGGCGAGCAGTACTTC.

The chain employs TRBV19 and TRBJ1-2; 8 positions agree with TRBD1. The CDR3 is made up of 16 amino acids. The germline CDR1 and CDR2 sequences are LNHDA and SQIVND (reference sequence). The V and J ends lost 7 bases and 2 bases, in that order; junction bases with no gene match: 12. The CDR3 here is CASIYTGTGANYGYTF. CDR3 DNA sequence: TGTGCCAGTATCTACACCGGGACAGGCGCAAACTATGGCTACACCTTC.

This clone was detected once. The V call is TRBV11-2, the J call TRBJ2-3; 9 positions agree with TRBD2. This CDR3 comprises 17 residues. Trimming took 0 bases from V and 5 from J; bases not matched to a gene: 9. Germline CDR1 is SGHAT and CDR2 is FQNNGV. In DNA, the CDR3 is TGTGCCAGCAGCTTAGACGTGGGGCGGGGGGGCCGAGATACGCAGTATTTT. This gives the protein CASSLDVGRGGRDTQYF.

This clone was picked up one time. J is TRBJ1-3 and V is TRBV4-1; D may be TRBD1 (5 bases). This CDR3 contains 17 residues. V was clipped by 1 base and J by 0 bases, with 13 bases between them. CDR1 and CDR2 (germline): MGHRA, YSYEKL. The CDR3: CASSQGPRGNSGNTIYF. Written as DNA, the CDR3 is TGCGCCAGCAGCCAAGGGCCGCGGGGCAACTCTGGAAACACCATATATTTT.